The 2 T cell receptor beta chains below come from one sample, sequenced in a study of cytomegalovirus exposure and HLA in healthy donors. Use of 60 Vbeta and 13 Jbeta primers characterized the PCR. The protocol was immunoSEQ multiplex PCR, while the TCRdb copy is restricted to in-frame clones and leaves out a portion. In total, the table holds some 43,000 clones. The sequenced material came from PBMCs. The receptors originated from a woman in her 30s in good health and CMV-seronegative.

The chain combines TRBV7-9 with TRBJ2-2, with 8 bases that match TRBD2. J lost 0 bases, V lost 4 bases, and 7 bases had no gene match. The CDR3 runs to 17 residues. Germline values: CDR1 SEHNR, CDR2 FQNEAQ (reference sequence). The CDR3 DNA sequence: TGTGCCAGCAGCTCATACAGGACTAGCCCGAACACCGGGGAGCTGTTTTTT. It translates to CASSSYRTSPNTGELFF.

The V call is TRBV27, the J call TRBJ1-2; D is perhaps TRBD1 (5 bases). V dropped 6 bases and J dropped 0 bases, with 8 bases sitting between them. The CDR3 length is 13 residues. Per the germline V gene, CDR1 is MNHEY and CDR2 is SMNVEV (reference sequence). The chain's CDR3 is CASSTGPNYGYTF. In nucleotides, the CDR3 is TGTGCCAGCAGCACAGGACCTAACTATGGCTACACCTTC.